The 25 T cell receptor beta chains below were found in one sample sequenced in a study of cytomegalovirus exposure and HLA in healthy donors. The PCR used 60 Vbeta and 13 Jbeta primers. Libraries were prepared by immunoSEQ multiplex PCR; TCRdb keeps only in-frame clonotypes and omits some of them. Counted here are 250,000 to 350,000 clones, roughly 88% occurring once; the ten biggest clones make up around 3.7%. Sequences were obtained from PBMCs. The origin of the receptors is a man in his forties or fifties in good health and CMV-seropositive.

This chain links TRBV28 with TRBJ1-2; D remains ambiguous. V gave up 10 bases and J gave up 4 bases, with 7 bases separating them. This CDR3 comprises 10 residues. Germline assignment: CDR1 MDHEN and CDR2 SYDVKM. For the CDR3, the DNA is TGTGCCACCACATCCTATGGCTACACCTTC. As protein: CATTSYGYTF.

The chain uses TRBV6-5 and TRBJ1-5, with D possibly matching TRBD1 (5 bases). Trimming took off 2 bases at V and 6 bases at J, with 8 bases between the two ends. Germline CDR1 is MNHEY and CDR2 is SVGAGI. CDR3 length: 13 residues. The CDR3 DNA follows: TGTGCCAGCAGTTACGGTAGGGGTCAGCCCCAGCATTTT. This translates into CASSYGRGQPQHF.

The CDR3 spells CASSPTVNTEAFF. CDR3 nucleotide sequence: TGTGCCAGCAGTCCTACCGTGAACACTGAAGCTTTCTTT. The chain links TRBV28 to TRBJ1-1, with unresolved D. V lost 5 bases and J lost 0, with 7 bases in between. Per the germline V gene, CDR1 is MDHEN and CDR2 is SYDVKM. This CDR3 contains 13 residues.

The chain couples TRBV5-1 to TRBJ2-1; D not certain. Germline assignment: CDR1 SGHRS and CDR2 YFSETQ. The CDR3 loop spans 16 amino acids. V lost 0 bases and J 3 bases, leaving 13 bases between the germline ends. The CDR3 spells CASSLERARYYNEQFF. In DNA, the CDR3 is TGCGCCAGCAGCTTGGAGAGAGCGAGATACTACAATGAGCAGTTCTTC.

The chain uses TRBV5-6 and TRBJ2-1, with 10 positions matching TRBD2. V was clipped by 4 bases and J by 5 bases; unmatched bases: 6. The length of the CDR3 is 15 residues. The germline V gene encodes CDR1 SGHDT and CDR2 YYEEEE. The DNA of the CDR3 is TGTGCCAGCAGCGAAGGACTAGCGGAGAACAATGAGCAGTTCTTC. Its translation is CASSEGLAENNEQFF.

CDR3 bases: TGTGCCAGCAGTCAAGGACTAGCGGGAAAGACCTACACCGGGGAGCTGTTTTTT. It codes for CASSQGLAGKTYTGELFF. The chain has TRBV6-1 and TRBJ2-2, with 12 positions matching TRBD2. The CDR3 sequence is 18 residues long. After removal of 5 bases from V and 3 bases from J, the junction contained 10 bases not matched to a gene. Germline CDR1 and CDR2: MNHNS and SASEGT.

The chain combines TRBV7-9 with TRBJ2-3, with a tentative D call TRBD1 (5 bases). Trimming removed 5 bases at V and 1 base at J, with 16 bases between. The CDR3 consists of 16 residues. Per the germline V gene, CDR1 is SEHNR and CDR2 is FQNEAQ (reference sequence). This CDR3 reads CASSVRQTRRTDTQYF. In DNA, the CDR3 is TGTGCCAGCAGCGTGAGACAGACTCGCCGCACAGATACGCAGTATTTT.

The CDR3 loop reads CASSFGAGAGVTNEQFF. CDR3 DNA: TGTGCCAGCAGTTTTGGGGCGGGGGCAGGGGTGACCAATGAGCAGTTCTTC. This chain links TRBV7-6 with TRBJ2-1, with D maybe TRBD2 (7 bases). The CDR3 extends over 17 amino acids. Germline V gene lookup returns CDR1 SGHVS and CDR2 FNYEAQ. Trimming left V 6 bases short and J 6 bases short, with 24 bases between.

The chain joins TRBV30 to TRBJ2-7, with 7 bases fitting TRBD1. The CDR3 is 13 amino acids. The junction had 1 base not matched to a gene; V was cut back by 2 bases and J by 0 bases. Germline CDR1 GTSNPN, CDR2 SVGIG (reference sequence). CDR3 region: CAWSRQGSYEQYF. In DNA form, the CDR3 reads TGTGCCTGGAGTCGACAGGGCTCCTACGAGCAGTACTTC.

The chain joins TRBV7-3 to TRBJ2-7; 9 bases fit TRBD1. The CDR3 extends over 14 amino acids. Trimming at V came to 3 bases and at J to 5 bases, leaving 5 bases not matched to a gene. In germline, CDR1 is SGHTA, CDR2 FQGTGA. CDR3 protein: CASSFTGGGDEQYF. The CDR3 nucleotides are TGTGCCAGCAGCTTCACAGGGGGCGGCGACGAGCAGTACTTC.

The gene calls are TRBV6-5 and TRBJ2-5; 7 bases agree with TRBD1. J lost 4 bases, V lost 5 bases, and 10 bases had no gene match. The CDR3 is 15 amino acids. The germline V gene has CDR1 MNHEY and CDR2 SVGAGI. The CDR3 loop is CASSPLGDRGETQYF. The CDR3 DNA reads TGTGCCAGCAGTCCTTTGGGGGACAGAGGAGAGACCCAGTACTTC.

This sequence joins TRBV9 and TRBJ1-4, with D maybe TRBD1 (5 bases). Trimming stripped 0 bases from V and 6 bases from J, with 6 bases between. This CDR3 comprises 13 residues. The V gene's germline CDR1 is SGDLS and CDR2 YYNGEE. CDR3 protein: CASSVVGDEKLFF. The CDR3 DNA reads as TGTGCCAGCAGCGTAGTAGGGGATGAAAAACTGTTTTTT.

CDR3 sequence: CASSLGGRGSYGYTF. In DNA form, the CDR3 reads TGTGCCAGCAGCTTAGGGGGGCGCGGTAGCTATGGCTACACCTTC. This chain connects TRBV7-8 to TRBJ1-2; D is possibly TRBD1 (6 bases). V dropped 1 base and J dropped 4 bases, with 13 bases sitting between them. CDR3 size: 15 residues. Germline-derived CDR1 and CDR2 are SGHVS and FQNEAQ. The full variable domain, with the rest looked up from reference TRBV7-8 and TRBJ1-2, is GAGVSQSPRYKVAKRGQDVALRCDPISGHVSLFWYQQALGQGPEFLTYFQNEAQLDKSGLPSDRFFAERPEGSVSTLKIQRTQQEDSAVYLCASSLGGRGSYGYTFGSGTRLTVV.

This chain joins TRBV13 and TRBJ1-1; maybe TRBD1 (6 bases). V lost 5 bases and J lost 1, with 11 bases in between. Looked up from germline, CDR1 is PRHDT and CDR2 is FYEKMQ (reference sequence). The CDR3 runs to 14 residues. The CDR3 DNA is TGTGCCAGCAGCGACGGACAGTGGAACACTGAAGCTTTCTTT. Translating gives CASSDGQWNTEAFF.

The CDR3 spells CASSQRVNTGELFF. The CDR3 nucleotides read TGTGCCAGCAGCCAGCGCGTGAACACCGGGGAGCTGTTTTTT. This sequence joins TRBV14 and TRBJ2-2, with D unresolved. With 3 bases removed from V and 1 base from J, the gap between germline ends came to 6 bases. Germline CDR1 and CDR2: SGHDN and FVKESK. This CDR3 comprises 14 residues. The full variable domain, with the rest looked up from reference TRBV14 and TRBJ2-2, is EAGVTQFPSHSVIEKGQTVTLRCDPISGHDNLYWYRRVMGKEIKFLLHFVKESKQDESGMPNNRFLAERTGGTYSTLKVQPAELEDSGVYFCASSQRVNTGELFFGEGSRLTVL.

This clone occurred once. The chain recombines TRBV7-9 with TRBJ2-5, with TRBD2 as a possible D gene (6 bases). Between the trimmed V and J ends, which lost 1 base and 7 bases, there was a span of 16 bases. The CDR3 consists of 15 residues. Germline CDR1 reads SEHNR; CDR2 reads FQNEAQ (reference sequence). The CDR3 DNA follows: TGTGCCAGCAGCTTAGGGGGGGAGCCCTGGGGGACCCAGTACTTC. Its protein product is CASSLGGEPWGTQYF.

J is TRBJ2-3 and V is TRBV11-2; unclear D gene. This CDR3 is 13 amino acids long. V lost 1 base, J lost 1 base, and 3 bases lay in between. Germline V gene lookup returns CDR1 SGHAT and CDR2 FQNNGV. In nucleotides, the CDR3 is TGTGCCAGCAGCTTAGGAGGCACAGATACGCAGTATTTT. This translates into CASSLGGTDTQYF.

The chain uses TRBV7-2 and TRBJ2-2, with D perhaps TRBD1 (6 bases). The ends were cut back, 2 bases at V and 7 bases at J, with 11 bases in the middle. The CDR3 has 14 amino acids. Germline assignment: CDR1 SGHTA and CDR2 FQGNSA. Here the CDR3 DNA reads TGTGCCAGCAGCTTACGCAGGGGCGGCGGGGAGCTGTTTTTT. This gives the protein CASSLRRGGGELFF. The entire variable domain, with the rest obtained from reference TRBV7-2 and TRBJ2-2, is as follows: GAGVSQSPSNKVTEKGKDVELRCDPISGHTALYWYRQSLGQGLEFLIYFQGNSAPDKSGLPSDRFSAERTGGSVSTLTIQRTQQEDSAVYLCASSLRRGGGELFFGEGSRLTVL.

This sequence joins TRBV5-4 and TRBJ2-2; 7 bases align to TRBD1. The CDR3 is 14 amino acids. Trimming at V came to 3 bases and at J to 6 bases, leaving 5 bases not matched to a gene. The germline CDR1 and CDR2 sequences are SGHNT and YYREEE (reference sequence). DNA for the CDR3: TGTGCCAGCAGCTCCTTCCAGGGGGCCGGGGAGCTGTTTTTT. It translates to CASSSFQGAGELFF.

The V call is TRBV28, the J call TRBJ2-5, with 11 bases fitting TRBD1. The J call is in doubt because the DNA end fits TRBJ2-7 better. From germline, CDR1 is MDHEN and CDR2 SYDVKM. The CDR3 is 17 amino acids. CDR3 sequence: CASTPLLSGQGAYEQYF. CDR3 in DNA: TGTGCCAGCACCCCCCTACTGTCAGGACAGGGGGCTTACGAGCAGTACTTC.

This chain joins TRBV4-3 and TRBJ2-3, with D possibly TRBD1 on 6 matching bases. This CDR3 has 15 residues. V shed 4 bases and J shed 1 base, with 12 bases lying between them. Germline CDR1 is LGHNA and CDR2 is YSLEER. The CDR3 loop is CASSRWGLGTDTQYF. CDR3 DNA sequence: TGCGCCAGCAGCCGGTGGGGGCTGGGCACAGATACGCAGTATTTT.

The chain employs TRBV27 and TRBJ2-7; 8 bases match TRBD1. The CDR3 loop spans 14 amino acids. V dropped 6 bases and J dropped 5; count of bases not matched to a gene: 9. Looked up from germline, CDR1 is MNHEY and CDR2 is SMNVEV (reference sequence). The CDR3 sequence: CASRRQGPADEQYF. The CDR3 DNA is TGTGCCAGCAGGCGACAGGGGCCGGCGGACGAGCAGTACTTC.

The genes are TRBV7-2 and TRBJ2-1; TRBD1 matches 11 bases. After removal of 4 bases from V and 2 bases from J, the junction contained 7 bases not matched to a gene. The CDR3 sequence is 17 residues long. The germline V gene has CDR1 SGHTA and CDR2 FQGNSA. CDR3 coding DNA: TGTGCCAGCAGCTCCCCCGCGGGACAGGGGGCCTACAATGAGCAGTTCTTC. Protein: CASSSPAGQGAYNEQFF.

The rearrangement links TRBV28 to TRBJ2-7; D is ambiguous. CDR1 and CDR2 from the germline V gene are MDHEN and SYDVKM. V gave up 2 bases and J gave up 0 bases, with 8 bases separating them. The CDR3 is 14 amino acids. CDR3 DNA: TGTGCCAGCAGTTTACTGCGATACTCCTACGAGCAGTACTTC. Protein sequence: CASSLLRYSYEQYF.

The chain is built from TRBV7-9 and TRBJ2-4; 14 positions match TRBD2. Losses at the gene ends were 6 bases for V and 1 base for J; bases not matched to a gene: 11. Germline V gene sequence: CDR1 SEHNR, CDR2 FQNEAQ (reference sequence). The CDR3 spans 19 residues. CDR3 sequence (DNA): TGTGCCAGCAGTCCCCGACTAGCGGGAGGGGTCGGGGCCAAAAACATTCAGTACTTC. It codes for CASSPRLAGGVGAKNIQYF.